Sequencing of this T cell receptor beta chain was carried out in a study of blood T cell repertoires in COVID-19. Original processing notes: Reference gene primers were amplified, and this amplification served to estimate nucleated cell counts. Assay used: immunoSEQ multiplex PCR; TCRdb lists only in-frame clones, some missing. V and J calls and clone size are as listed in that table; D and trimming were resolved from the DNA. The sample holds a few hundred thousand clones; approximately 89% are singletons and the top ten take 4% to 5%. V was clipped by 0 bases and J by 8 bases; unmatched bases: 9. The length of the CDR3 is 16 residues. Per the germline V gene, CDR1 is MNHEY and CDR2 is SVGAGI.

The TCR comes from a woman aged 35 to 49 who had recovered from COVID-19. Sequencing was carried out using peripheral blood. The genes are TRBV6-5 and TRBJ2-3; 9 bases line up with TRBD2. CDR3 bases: TGTGCCAGCAGTTACTCGTCGGTGACTAGCGGTTTTACGCAGTATTTT. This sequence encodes CASSYSSVTSGFTQYF.